Below are 20 T cell receptor beta chains sequenced from a single sample in a study of T cell responses to AZD1222 COVID-19 vaccine. The method was immunoSEQ multiplex PCR; TCRdb's version includes in-frame clones alone and lacks a portion of them. The sample yields about 110,000 clones, more than 75% seen once. Source: peripheral blood, taken on day 0 of AZD1222 vaccination. The source of these receptors is an adult in good health.

The gene calls are TRBV5-6 and TRBJ2-7; a weak D match, TRBD2 (6 bases). From germline, CDR1 is SGHDT and CDR2 YYEEEE. V was cut by 4 bases and J by 1 base, with 9 bases left in between. The CDR3 spans 13 residues. CDR3: CASSGGTSYEQYF. The DNA for the CDR3 is TGTGCCAGCAGCGGCGGGACTTCCTACGAGCAGTACTTC.

This clone was seen only once. The V gene is TRBV13, the J gene TRBJ1-3; D gene unclear. Trimming stripped 6 bases from V and 8 bases from J, with 8 bases between. The CDR3 is 11 residues long. The germline V gene encodes CDR1 PRHDT and CDR2 FYEKMQ (reference sequence). The CDR3 region has the DNA TGTGCCAGCAGTGGATCCGACACCATATATTTT. As protein: CASSGSDTIYF.

Only one count was recorded for this clone. The rearrangement links TRBV29-1 to TRBJ2-5; a possible D gene is TRBD2 (6 bases). The CDR3 consists of 14 residues. Germline V lookup: CDR1 SQVTM, CDR2 ANQGSEA. V was clipped by 7 bases and J by 2 bases, with 17 bases between them. CDR3 bases: TGCAGCGGGCGGGTCGCGGGGCGGCAAGAGACCCAGTACTTC. Protein: CSGRVAGRQETQYF.

The V gene is TRBV6-4, the J gene TRBJ2-3, with D possibly matching TRBD2 (6 bases). V shed 5 bases and J shed 9 bases, with 18 bases lying between them. The CDR3 sequence is 14 residues long. Germline CDR1 and CDR2: MRHNA and SNTAGT. In DNA, the CDR3 is TGTGCCAGCAGTCCTAGCGCCGATTGGGAAACGCAGTATTTT. This sequence encodes CASSPSADWETQYF.

This chain links TRBV4-2 with TRBJ2-7; TRBD2 matches 10 bases. Losses at the gene ends were 2 bases for V and 3 bases for J; bases not matched to a gene: 4. Germline V gene data show CDR1 as LGHNA and CDR2 as YNFKEQ. The CDR3 covers 15 residues. The CDR3: CASSQSGGEFYEQYF. CDR3 in DNA: TGTGCCAGCAGCCAAAGCGGGGGGGAGTTCTACGAGCAGTACTTC.

This chain connects TRBV19 to TRBJ1-6; D uncertain. CDR1 LNHDA and CDR2 SQIVND come from the germline V gene (reference sequence). This CDR3 comprises 15 residues. V was cut by 4 bases and J by 4 bases, with 11 bases left in between. CDR3 nucleotides: TGTGCCAGTAGTAAAAACAGATCATATAATTCACCCCTCCACTTT. Its protein product is CASSKNRSYNSPLHF.

The CDR3 coding sequence is TGTGCCAGCAGCTTGGACAGGGGCTATGGCTACACCTTC. Its protein is CASSLDRGYGYTF. The genes are TRBV5-5 and TRBJ1-2; 7 nucleotides align to TRBD1. CDR1 and CDR2 (germline): SGHKS, YYEKEE (reference sequence). J gave up 4 bases and V 0 bases, and 0 bases lay outside the gene matches. The CDR3 loop spans 13 amino acids.

The V and J genes are TRBV6-5 and TRBJ1-6, with 7 bases identical to TRBD1. The CDR3 extends over 13 amino acids. Germline CDR1 MNHEY, CDR2 SVGAGI. Trimming at V came to 7 bases and at J to 9 bases, leaving 6 bases not matched to a gene. The CDR3 region has the DNA TGTGCCAGCAAGGACCCAGGGGGTTCACCCCTCCACTTT. It codes for CASKDPGGSPLHF.

The chain has TRBV4-3 and TRBJ2-7; D tentatively fits TRBD1 or TRBD2 (5 bases each). CDR3 length equals 22 residues. Germline V gives CDR1 LGHNA, CDR2 YSLEER. V lost 0 bases and J lost 0, with 30 bases in between. CDR3 amino acids: CASSQDFFRSAHPGSNSYEQYF. For the CDR3, the DNA is TGCGCCAGCAGCCAAGACTTCTTTAGGTCCGCGCACCCAGGGAGCAACTCCTACGAGCAGTACTTC.

The chain links TRBV27 to TRBJ1-2; 9 positions agree with TRBD1. Germline trimming cut 3 bases from V and 6 bases from J; bases unmatched to any gene: 14. The V gene's germline CDR1 is MNHEY and CDR2 SMNVEV (reference sequence). The CDR3 runs to 17 residues. For the CDR3, the DNA is TGTGCCAGCAGTTTGGATCGTGGGACAGGGTACGGGGATGGCTACACCTTC. It codes for CASSLDRGTGYGDGYTF.

This chain joins TRBV2 and TRBJ1-2, with D unclear. Germline V CDR1 and CDR2: SNHLY, FYNNEI. V lost 2 bases, J lost 8 bases, and 12 bases lay in between. This CDR3 is 13 amino acids long. CDR3 loop: CASSETGLEGYTF. The DNA for the CDR3 is TGTGCCAGCAGTGAAACCGGGCTGGAGGGCTACACCTTC.

The chain recombines TRBV7-9 with TRBJ2-7; perhaps D is TRBD1 or TRBD2 (5 bases each). Trimming took 1 base from V and 2 from J, leaving 15 bases between them. This CDR3 region has 16 residues. Looked up from germline, CDR1 is SEHNR and CDR2 is FQNEAQ (reference sequence). CDR3 sequence: CASSLVPGTQTYEQYF. The CDR3 nucleotides are TGTGCCAGCAGCTTAGTCCCCGGGACGCAAACCTACGAGCAGTACTTC. Variable domain in full (rest from reference TRBV7-9 and TRBJ2-7): DTGVSQNPRHKITKRGQNVTFRCDPISEHNRLYWYRQTLGQGPEFLTYFQNEAQLEKSRLLSDRFSAERPKGSFSTLEIQRTEQGDSAMYLCASSLVPGTQTYEQYFGPGTRLTVT.

The chain employs TRBV15 and TRBJ1-4, with D possibly TRBD1 on 5 matching bases. The CDR3 is made up of 15 amino acids. The germline V gene encodes CDR1 LNHNV and CDR2 YYDKDF (reference sequence). V shed 0 bases and J shed 8 bases, with 13 bases lying between them. CDR3 residues: CATSRDGGLSEKLFF. CDR3 nucleotide sequence: TGTGCCACCAGCAGAGATGGGGGGTTAAGCGAAAAACTGTTTTTT.

This clone was observed once. The chain links TRBV5-4 to TRBJ1-1; maybe TRBD1 (6 bases). Per germline, CDR1 SGHNT and CDR2 YYREEE (reference sequence). With 4 bases removed from V and 3 bases from J, the gap between germline ends came to 13 bases. The CDR3 consists of 14 residues. This chain's CDR3 is CASSLDGGHTEAFF. The DNA for the CDR3 is TGTGCCAGCAGCCTCGATGGGGGCCACACTGAAGCTTTCTTT.

The V call is TRBV5-8, the J call TRBJ1-2; 7 bases match TRBD1. This CDR3 contains 15 residues. Germline CDR1 reads SGHTS; CDR2 reads YDEGEE. V shed 4 bases, J shed 1 base, and the junction held 7 bases outside the gene matches. This CDR3 is CASSPKTGINYGYTF. For the CDR3, the DNA is TGTGCCAGCAGCCCAAAGACAGGGATTAACTATGGCTACACCTTC.

This sequence joins TRBV5-1 and TRBJ1-2; D gene uncertain. The CDR3 consists of 14 residues. The germline V gene encodes CDR1 SGHRS and CDR2 YFSETQ. The ends were cut back, 10 bases at V and 4 bases at J, with 20 bases in the middle. CDR3 sequence (DNA): TGCGCCCAAGGACCGGGAGAAGGTTCCTATGGCTACACCTTC. Translated: CAQGPGEGSYGYTF.

The sample holds one count of this clone. This chain connects TRBV7-3 to TRBJ2-3; 7 bases are a match to TRBD2. CDR3 length: 15 amino acids. Germline CDR1 is SGHTA and CDR2 is FQGTGA. Trimming removed 2 bases from V and 3 bases from J; junction bases left unmatched: 5. CDR3 DNA sequence: TGTGCCAGCAGCTTACAAGCGGGGATGACAGATACGCAGTATTTT. Translated: CASSLQAGMTDTQYF.

This clone appeared a single time. V is TRBV12-5 and J is TRBJ2-7; 9 bases are a match to TRBD1. Per the germline V gene, CDR1 is LGHNT and CDR2 is FRNRAP. Trimming at V came to 6 bases and at J to 2 bases, leaving 8 bases not matched to a gene. This CDR3 contains 15 residues. The CDR3 nucleotides read TGTGCTAGTGGAGCCGGACAGGGGTCGACCTACGAGCAGTACTTC. Its protein product is CASGAGQGSTYEQYF.

The rearrangement joins TRBV7-2 to TRBJ1-5; unclear D gene. Germline V gives CDR1 SGHTA, CDR2 FQGNSA. V lost 3 bases, J lost 4 bases, and 4 bases lay in between. This CDR3 comprises 12 residues. The CDR3 sequence: CASSFRNQPQHF. CDR3 DNA sequence: TGTGCCAGCAGCTTTCGGAATCAGCCCCAGCATTTT.

This clone was seen just once. The chain carries TRBV7-6 and TRBJ2-3, with D possibly being TRBD2 (6 bases). The CDR3 extends over 16 amino acids. Between the trimmed V and J ends, which lost 5 bases and 1 base, there was a span of 16 bases. Germline V gene lookup returns CDR1 SGHVS and CDR2 FNYEAQ. DNA for the CDR3: TGTGCCAGCAGCCAGATGAGCGGGCGGGGCACAGATACGCAGTATTTT. This sequence encodes CASSQMSGRGTDTQYF.